This T cell receptor (beta chain) was captured in a study of T cells in Graves' hyperthyroidism and ophthalmopathy. Hyperthyroidism of Graves' type that showed no ophthalmopathy progression within 18 months was stable. The PBMCs had their origin in 10 ml of fresh peripheral blood. Notes on the study in general: By a 13 V-J model, ophthalmopathy was set apart from stable hyperthyroidism. Blood also held most thyroid clonotypes expanded beyond 0.001.

This clonotype has at least ten counts. The target antigen is unknown. The TCR beta CDR3 regions underwent amplification using RNA transcripts as the source. First-round RT-PCR of the TCR CDR3 relied on the HTBI primer set. TCRdb redid the calling of the multiplex PCR reads with MiXCR, one entry per CDR3 protein. The sample gives roughly 630,000 distinct CDR3 sequences, about a sixth of which show up once; roughly 6.6% is in the top ten. Germline V CDR1 and CDR2: DFQATT, SNEGSKA (reference sequence). V shed 0 bases and J shed 8 bases, with 27 bases lying between them. The CDR3 consists of 18 residues. The receptor was isolated from a woman aged 25 to 39 with Graves' hyperthyroidism. Sequencing was done on a sample of blood. This chain joins TRBV20-1 and TRBJ2-3; possible D gene TRBD2, 7 bases. CDR3 amino acids: CSARDIKGGQNPTGTQYF. CDR3 DNA sequence: TGCAGTGCTAGAGATATAAAGGGGGGGCAGAACCCTACGGGTACGCAGTATTTT.